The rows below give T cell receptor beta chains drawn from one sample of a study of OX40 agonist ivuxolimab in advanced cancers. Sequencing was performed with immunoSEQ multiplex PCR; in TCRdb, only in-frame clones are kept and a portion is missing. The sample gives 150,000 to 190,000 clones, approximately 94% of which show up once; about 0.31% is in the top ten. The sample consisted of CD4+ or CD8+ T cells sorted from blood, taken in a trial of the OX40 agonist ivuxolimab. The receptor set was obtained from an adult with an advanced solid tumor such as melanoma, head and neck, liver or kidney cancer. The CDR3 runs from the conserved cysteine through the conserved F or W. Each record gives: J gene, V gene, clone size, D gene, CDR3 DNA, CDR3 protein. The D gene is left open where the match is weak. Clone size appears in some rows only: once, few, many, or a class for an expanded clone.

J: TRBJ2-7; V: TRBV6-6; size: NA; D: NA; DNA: TGTGCCAGCAGTGGGACCGCCAGCTCCTACGAGCAGTACTTC; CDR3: CASSGTASSYEQYF
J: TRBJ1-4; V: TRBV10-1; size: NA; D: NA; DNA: TGCGCCAGCAGTGAAGGGGGGTCGGGTGAAAAACTGTTTTTT; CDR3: CASSEGGSGEKLFF
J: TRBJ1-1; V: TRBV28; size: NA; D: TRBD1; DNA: TGTGCCAGCAGCTTAGGGACAGTGAACACTGAAGCTTTCTTT; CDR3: CASSLGTVNTEAFF
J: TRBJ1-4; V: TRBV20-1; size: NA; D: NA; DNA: TGCAGTGCCTTACAACGGGAAAAACTGTTTTTT; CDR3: CSALQREKLFF
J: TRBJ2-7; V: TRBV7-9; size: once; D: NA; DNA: TGTGCCAGCAGCTTACTTTCAGGCTACGAGCAGTACTTC; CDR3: CASSLLSGYEQYF
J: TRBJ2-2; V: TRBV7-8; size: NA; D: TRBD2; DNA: TGTGCCAGCAGCCCTTTAGTTGGGACTAGCGGGAGACGCACCGGGGAGCTGTTTTTT; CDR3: CASSPLVGTSGRRTGELFF
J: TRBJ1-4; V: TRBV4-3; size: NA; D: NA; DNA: TGCGCCAGCAGCCAAACCTCGATTCTGGACAGTGGGGAAAAACTGTTTTTT; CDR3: CASSQTSILDSGEKLFF
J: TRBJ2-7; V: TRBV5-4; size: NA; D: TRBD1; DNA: TGTGCCAGCAGCCAGGACAGGGGCTCCTACGAGCAGTACTTC; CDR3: CASSQDRGSYEQYF
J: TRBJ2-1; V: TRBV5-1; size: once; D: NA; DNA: TGCGCCAGCAGCTCTCGTTTCAGGACGAACAATGAGCAGTTCTTC; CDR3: CASSSRFRTNNEQFF
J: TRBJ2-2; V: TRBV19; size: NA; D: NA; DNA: TGTGCCAGTAGTATTTCCCCCCAAGCGAACACCGGGGAGCTGTTTTTT; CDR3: CASSISPQANTGELFF
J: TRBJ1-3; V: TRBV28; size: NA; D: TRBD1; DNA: TGTGCCAGCAGTTCCGACAGGGGGCAAGTTGGAAACACCATATATTTT; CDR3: CASSSDRGQVGNTIYF
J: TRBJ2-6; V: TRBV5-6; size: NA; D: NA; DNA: TGTGCCAGCAGCTTTGGAACCCTCTCTGGGGCCAACGTCCTGACTTTC; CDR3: CASSFGTLSGANVLTF
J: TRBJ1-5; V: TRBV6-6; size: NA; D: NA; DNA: TGTGCCAGCAGCCCAAGGAGCAATCAGCCCCAGCATTTT; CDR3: CASSPRSNQPQHF
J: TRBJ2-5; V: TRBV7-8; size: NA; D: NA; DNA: TGTGCCAGCAGCTTCAGACCGGTGGGGGAGACCCAGTACTTC; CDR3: CASSFRPVGETQYF
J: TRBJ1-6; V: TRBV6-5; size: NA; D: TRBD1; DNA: TGTGCCAGCAGTCCGCCGGGACAGGGGAATTCACCCCTCCACTTT; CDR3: CASSPPGQGNSPLHF
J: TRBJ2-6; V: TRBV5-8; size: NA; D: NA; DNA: TGTGCCAGCAGCTTGGATGGGGCCAACGTCCTGACTTTC; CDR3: CASSLDGANVLTF
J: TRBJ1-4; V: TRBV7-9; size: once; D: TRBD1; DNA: TGTGCCAGCAGCTGGGGGACAGGGGCCGGTAATGAAAAACTGTTTTTT; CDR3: CASSWGTGAGNEKLFF
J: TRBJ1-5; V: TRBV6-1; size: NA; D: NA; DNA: TGTGCCAGCAGTGCCTCTGTGGGGGATCGGTACTTGGATCAGCCCCAGCATTTT; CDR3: CASSASVGDRYLDQPQHF
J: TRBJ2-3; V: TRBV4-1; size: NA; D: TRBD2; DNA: TGCGCCAGCAGCCAAGGGGGAGCCCGTAGCGGGAGGTCAGATACGCAGTATTTT; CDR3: CASSQGGARSGRSDTQYF
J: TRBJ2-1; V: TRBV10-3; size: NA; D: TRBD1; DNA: TGTGCCATCAGTGACACTGGACAGGGGTACCTCTACAATGAGCAGTTCTTC; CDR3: CAISDTGQGYLYNEQFF
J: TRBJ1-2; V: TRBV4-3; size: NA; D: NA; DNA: TGCGCCAGCAGCCGGGAGCGAAGGGGGAGCTATGGCTACACCTTC; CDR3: CASSRERRGSYGYTF
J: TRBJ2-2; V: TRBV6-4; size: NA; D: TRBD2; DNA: TGTGCCAGCAAATCCCATAGCGGGGGAGGCACCGGGGAGCTGTTTTTT; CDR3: CASKSHSGGGTGELFF
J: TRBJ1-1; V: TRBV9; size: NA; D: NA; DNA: TGTGCCAGCAGCGTAGCCGACAGGTTCAACACTGAAGCTTTCTTT; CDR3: CASSVADRFNTEAFF
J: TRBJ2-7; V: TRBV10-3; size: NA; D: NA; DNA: TGTGCCATCAGGGGGGTTAGCTCCTACGAGCAGTACTTC; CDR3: CAIRGVSSYEQYF
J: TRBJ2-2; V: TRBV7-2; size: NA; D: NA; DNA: TGTGCCAGCAGCTTCTACTCTCCCCCCGGGGAGCTGTTTTTT; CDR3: CASSFYSPPGELFF
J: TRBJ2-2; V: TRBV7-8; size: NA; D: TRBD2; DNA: TGTGCCAGCAGCCGCTTCCGGAGCGGGAGCACCGGGGAGCTGTTTTTT; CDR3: CASSRFRSGSTGELFF
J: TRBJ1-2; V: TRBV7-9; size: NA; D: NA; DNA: TGTGCCAGCAGCTCAAAACAGGGCTTGCATCGCGGCTACACCTTC; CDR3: CASSSKQGLHRGYTF
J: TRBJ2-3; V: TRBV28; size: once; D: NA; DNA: TGTGCCAGCAGTTTTGACGCCGGATACACAGATACGCAGTATTTT; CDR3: CASSFDAGYTDTQYF
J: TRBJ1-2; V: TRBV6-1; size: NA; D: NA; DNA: TGTGCCAGCAGTGAATCCCCGGCTGGGGGGACGGTCTATGGCTACACCTTC; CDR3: CASSESPAGGTVYGYTF
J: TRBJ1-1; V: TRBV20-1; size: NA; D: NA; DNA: TGCAGTGCCCAAGGGGCGATTGAAGCTTTCTTT; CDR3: CSAQGAIEAFF
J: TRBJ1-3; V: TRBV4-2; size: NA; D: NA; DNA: TGTGCCAGCAGCCAAGGGGCCCTAATCTCTGGAAACACCATATATTTT; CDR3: CASSQGALISGNTIYF
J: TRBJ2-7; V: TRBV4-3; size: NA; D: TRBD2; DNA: TGCGCCAGCAGCCAAGATACTAGCGGTAGCTCCTACGAGCAGTACTTC; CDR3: CASSQDTSGSSYEQYF
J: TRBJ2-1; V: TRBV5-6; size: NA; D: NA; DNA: TGTGCCAGCAGCTTAGGCACTCAACCGCCTAATGAGCAGTTCTTC; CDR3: CASSLGTQPPNEQFF
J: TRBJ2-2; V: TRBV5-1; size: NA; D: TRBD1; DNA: TGCGCCAGCAGCTGGACAGGGGGCCCGAACACCGGGGAGCTGTTTTTT; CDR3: CASSWTGGPNTGELFF
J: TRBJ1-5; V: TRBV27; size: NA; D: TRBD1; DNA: TGTGCCAGCAGTTTTGACAGGGGGCTATTTCAGCCCCAGCATTTT; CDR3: CASSFDRGLFQPQHF
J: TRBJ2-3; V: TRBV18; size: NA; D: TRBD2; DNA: TGTGCCAGCTCATCCCGACTAGCGGGGGGCACAGATACGCAGTATTTT; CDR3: CASSSRLAGGTDTQYF
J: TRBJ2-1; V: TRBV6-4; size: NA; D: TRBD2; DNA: TGTGCCAGCAGTGCCCCAGCGGGCGGGGGTAATGAGCAGTTCTTC; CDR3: CASSAPAGGGNEQFF
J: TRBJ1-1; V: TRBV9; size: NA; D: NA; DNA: TGTGCCAGCAGCCCTATGGTCCCGGAGGGGGCTTTCTTT; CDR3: CASSPMVPEGAFF
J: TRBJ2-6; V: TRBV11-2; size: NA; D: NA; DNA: TGTGCCAGCAGCCCGGACAGCTACTCTGGGGCCAACGTCCTGACTTTC; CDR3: CASSPDSYSGANVLTF
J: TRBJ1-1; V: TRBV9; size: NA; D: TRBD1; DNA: TGTGCCAGCAGCTTAGGACAGGGTATCCCTGAAGCTTTCTTT; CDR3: CASSLGQGIPEAFF
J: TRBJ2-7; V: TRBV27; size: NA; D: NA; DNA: TGTGCCAGCAGCCGTACCGGGGCGCAGAAGTACGAGCAGTACTTC; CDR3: CASSRTGAQKYEQYF
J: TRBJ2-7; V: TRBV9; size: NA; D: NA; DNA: TGTGCCAGCAGCGTAGGAAGCGCGCGTGGGTATCACGAGCAGTACTTC; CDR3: CASSVGSARGYHEQYF
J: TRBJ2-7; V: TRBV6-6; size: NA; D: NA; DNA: TGTGCCAGCAGGGGGAGTAATGCAAGGAGCTACGAGCAGTACTTC; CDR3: CASRGSNARSYEQYF
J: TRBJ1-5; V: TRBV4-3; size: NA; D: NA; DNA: TGCGCCAGCAGCCAAGTCCCGGATGCCAATAGCAATCAGCCCCAGCATTTT; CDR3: CASSQVPDANSNQPQHF
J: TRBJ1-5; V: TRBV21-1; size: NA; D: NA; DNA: TGTGCCAGCAGCAACGGAGCGACGAGGGACAGGAGTCAACAGCCCCAGCATTTT; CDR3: CASSNGATRDRSQQPQHF
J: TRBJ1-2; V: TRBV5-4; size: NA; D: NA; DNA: TGTGCCAGCAGCTTCGGAGGGACGATGGTTTTGTATGGCTACACCTTC; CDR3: CASSFGGTMVLYGYTF
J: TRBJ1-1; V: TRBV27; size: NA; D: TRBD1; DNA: TGTGCCAGCAGTTCAAAACCGGGACAGGGGACTGAAGCTTTCTTT; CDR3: CASSSKPGQGTEAFF
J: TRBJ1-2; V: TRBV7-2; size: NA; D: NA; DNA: TGTGCCAGCAGCCAAGATAGGGTGGTTGGCTACACCTTC; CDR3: CASSQDRVVGYTF
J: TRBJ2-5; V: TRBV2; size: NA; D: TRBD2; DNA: TGTGCCAGCAAAATGCGGGAGGATCCGGAGACCCAGTACTTC; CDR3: CASKMREDPETQYF
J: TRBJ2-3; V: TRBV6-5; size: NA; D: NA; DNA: TGTGCCAGCAGTAAACGGACAGATACGCAGTATTTT; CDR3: CASSKRTDTQYF
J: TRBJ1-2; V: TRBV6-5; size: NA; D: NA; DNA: TGTGCCAGCAGTTACTCGCGGAACTATGGCTACACCTTC; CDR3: CASSYSRNYGYTF
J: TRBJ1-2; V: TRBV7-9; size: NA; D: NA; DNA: TGTGCCAGCAGCTCCGGACCGAGAAGCTATGGCTACACCTTC; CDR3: CASSSGPRSYGYTF
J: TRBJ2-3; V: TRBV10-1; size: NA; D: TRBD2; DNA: TGCGCCAGCAGTTTCGGGGGGGCCGAGGCCGATACGCAGTATTTT; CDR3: CASSFGGAEADTQYF